Listed below are T cell receptor beta chains from one sample, sequenced in a study of CD8+ T cells in alopecia areata. Assay: immunoSEQ multiplex PCR; the TCRdb copy retains only in-frame clones and omits some. The repertoire holds approximately 200,000 clones, with roughly 64% as singletons. The starting material was CD4+ T cells sorted from blood, obtained at week 24, from a patient treated with tofacitinib. The receptors come from a human donor with alopecia areata. Both conserved end residues are trimmed from each CDR3. Part of the rows lack a size; the others show once, few, many or a class for expanded clones.

clone_size	v_call	cdr3_aa
-	TRBV29-1	SVGPDSYNEQF
-	TRBV7-3	ASSPGWQETQY
few	TRBV10-2	ASSESQRQVSYNEQF
-	TRBV5-1	ASSLGQGGETQY
-	TRBV6-5	ASSYSGQGSYEQY
few	TRBV30	ACPRRTDNTEAF
-	TRBV15	ATSRAEGDTQY
few	TRBV2	ASSEGLAEMAETQY
-	TRBV30	AWSPGGQDYQPQH
few	TRBV12-5	ASGPGQGSTDTQY
-	TRBV6-5	ASSGAGGRETQY
-	TRBV7-9	ASSARPTGFYGYT
once	TRBV27	ASSVRVQETQY
-	TRBV18	ASSRMGSTNEKLF
-	TRBV4-1	ASSQEVWRADTQY
-	TRBV6-6	ASSYGTNEKLF
-	TRBV30	AWSNGYEQY
-	TRBV18	ASSTEGSGELF
few	TRBV5-1	ASSLRNGGVGETQY
-	TRBV7-2	ASSQRPRETQY
-	TRBV7-8	ASSLAQGKTQY
-	TRBV6-8	ASSYSHCSGGSDQPQH
-	TRBV7-2	ASSPTGALGEQY
few	TRBV7-2	ASSFRGGGTGEQF
-	TRBV19	ASTSGATNEKLF
-	TRBV5-4	ASNQRLAGRNEQF
-	TRBV5-1	ASSHQGAFNTEAF
-	TRBV29-1	SVDSIANTEAF
few	TRBV5-4	ASSEGTTYNEQF
-	TRBV30	ASGTGGSTNEKLF
-	TRBV9	ASSVGLAGGGQAIQY
-	TRBV18	ASSGVLGNEQF
-	TRBV11-2	ASSSRTDTQY
-	TRBV27	ASNTYGSGVYEQY
-	TRBV14	ASSQDGSHEQY
-	TRBV30	AWSTDRQGGPQH
-	TRBV7-9	ASSTGGPSRTGELF
few	TRBV25-1	ASSAGVLYGYT
-	TRBV6-5	ASSYSDRFYGYT
-	TRBV29-1	SVAEDTEAF
few	TRBV7-2	ASSSRRGTIY
few	TRBV6-6	ASRDRRQAYYGYT
-	TRBV20-1	SARGDHSAF
medium-sized	TRBV7-9	ASSARQATNEKLF
few	TRBV7-9	ASSLGYTGDYNEQF
few	TRBV30	AWSFGTGVVQETQY
-	TRBV10-3	AIRDSLNQPQH
-	TRBV4-1	ASSKGTEYEQY
-	TRBV19	ASSTRQVQWTGELF
-	TRBV2	ASSEAPNQETQY
-	TRBV30	AWLQKPNYGYT
-	TRBV28	ASSPRVEQY
-	TRBV9	ASSPRTGGSTDTQY
-	TRBV30	AWSPLTDTQY